Presented here are 25 T cell receptor beta chains from one specimen sequenced in a study of blood T cell repertoires in COVID-19. TCRdb's copy holds only in-frame clones and misses some; the assay was immunoSEQ multiplex PCR. Here the sample spans 65,000 to 95,000 clones, more than 65% being singletons. The sequencing input was peripheral blood. These receptors all come from a woman aged 45-60 years with acute or convalescent COVID-19.

The chain recombines TRBV28 with TRBJ1-5; no clear D gene. The germline V gene encodes CDR1 MDHEN and CDR2 SYDVKM. The CDR3 runs 12 residues. V was trimmed by 7 bases and J by 6 bases, leaving 10 bases between them. Written as DNA, the CDR3 is TGTGCCAGCATGTCGGAGATTCAGCCCCAGCATTTT. Its protein is CASMSEIQPQHF. Based on the CDR3 plus reference TRBV28 and TRBJ1-5, the full variable domain is DVKVTQSSRYLVKRTGEKVFLECVQDMDHENMFWYRQDPGLGLRLIYFSYDVKMKEKGDIPEGYSVSREKKERFSLILESASTNQTSMYLCASMSEIQPQHFGDGTRLSIL.

This chain connects TRBV29-1 to TRBJ2-7; 7 nucleotides align to TRBD1. CDR3 length: 13 residues. Germline assignment: CDR1 SQVTM and CDR2 ANQGSEA. The CDR3 protein is CSVGQGEGYEQYF. The CDR3 DNA sequence: TGCAGTGTGGGGCAGGGGGAAGGATACGAGCAGTACTTC.

V usage is TRBV27 and J usage is TRBJ2-7; 7 bases map to TRBD2. The CDR3 sequence is 13 residues long. J gave up 6 bases and V 6 bases, and 8 bases lay outside the gene matches. CDR1 is MNHEY and CDR2 is SMNVEV in the germline V gene (reference sequence). The CDR3: CASSSGTYGEQYF. DNA for the CDR3: TGTGCCAGCAGCAGCGGGACTTACGGCGAGCAGTACTTC.

The rearrangement uses TRBV5-1 and TRBJ1-3; the match to TRBD1 covers 9 bases. CDR1 SGHRS and CDR2 YFSETQ come from the germline V gene. V dropped 2 bases and J dropped 4; count of bases not matched to a gene: 1. This CDR3 has 14 amino acids. CDR3 bases: TGCGCCAGCAGCTTCGGGACAGGGGGAAACACCATATATTTT. The encoded protein is CASSFGTGGNTIYF.

The V and J genes are TRBV24-1 and TRBJ2-3; D might be TRBD2 (5 bases). CDR1 KGHDR and CDR2 SFDVKD come from the germline V gene. The CDR3 is 16 residues long. The V end was cut by 6 bases, the J end by 0 bases, with 15 bases between. The CDR3 nucleotides are TGTGCCACCAGTAGCGGAGTTGGCGGGAGCACAGATACGCAGTATTTT. Translated, it gives CATSSGVGGSTDTQYF.

The chain uses TRBV2 and TRBJ1-1; D not certain. Germline loops: CDR1 SNHLY, CDR2 FYNNEI. The CDR3 sequence is 12 residues long. The V end was cut by 7 bases, the J end by 10 bases, with 16 bases between. The CDR3 protein is CASTSEGRRAFF. The CDR3 region has the DNA TGTGCCAGCACTTCTGAGGGAAGAAGAGCTTTCTTT.

The V call is TRBV29-1, the J call TRBJ2-5; D is possibly TRBD2 (5 bases). Trimming took off 7 bases at V and 4 bases at J, with 13 bases between the two ends. CDR3 length: 12 amino acids. Germline V CDR1 and CDR2: SQVTM, ANQGSEA. CDR3 sequence: CSAERGVETQYF. For the CDR3, the DNA is TGCAGCGCCGAACGGGGTGTAGAGACCCAGTACTTC.

The V call is TRBV24-1, the J call TRBJ2-1; possibly TRBD2 for D (5 bases). The CDR3 is 15 amino acids. V was cut by 5 bases and J by 8 bases, with 18 bases left in between. Germline loops: CDR1 KGHDR, CDR2 SFDVKD. In DNA, the CDR3 is TGTGCCACCAGTGCCCGTGATCGGGCCGGGGATGAGCAGTTCTTC. Translated: CATSARDRAGDEQFF.

This clone was seen a single time. The V gene is TRBV5-5, the J gene TRBJ2-7, with D tentatively TRBD2 (6 bases). Germline V gives CDR1 SGHKS, CDR2 YYEKEE (reference sequence). This CDR3 is 15 amino acids long. Trimming removed 2 bases from V and 0 bases from J, with 12 bases in between. In nucleotides, the CDR3 is TGTGCCAGCAGCTTTGTGGGAGGACCCTCCTACGAGCAGTACTTC. Amino acids: CASSFVGGPSYEQYF.

The chain links TRBV6-5 to TRBJ1-2; 7 bases match TRBD1. Per germline, CDR1 MNHEY and CDR2 SVGAGI. The CDR3 is 13 residues long. V lost 5 bases, J lost 8 bases, and 8 bases stayed unmatched. As DNA, the CDR3 is TGTGCCAGCAGTCGAGGACAGGCCGCGGGCTACACCTTC. This translates into CASSRGQAAGYTF.

The chain employs TRBV4-3 and TRBJ2-4, with a weak D call TRBD2 (6 bases). This CDR3 is built from 18 residues. Germline CDR1 and CDR2: LGHNA and YSLEER. The ends were cut back, 4 bases at V and 6 bases at J, with 25 bases in the middle. The DNA for the CDR3 is TGCGCCAGCAGCCCCGTTAGGCCTAGTGCCGCGGGGCCAAACATTCAGTACTTC. It specifies CASSPVRPSAAGPNIQYF.

The V and J genes are TRBV4-3 and TRBJ2-2, with TRBD2 identical over 12 bases. The germline CDR1 and CDR2 sequences are LGHNA and YSLEER. Unmatched junction bases numbered 10, after V lost 4 bases and J lost 4 bases. The CDR3 is 18 amino acids. Here the CDR3 reads CASSLSHGLAGFTGELFF. For the CDR3, the DNA is TGCGCCAGCAGCCTTAGTCACGGACTAGCGGGGTTCACCGGGGAGCTGTTTTTT.

This rearrangement joins TRBV7-9 to TRBJ2-2, with a tentative D call TRBD1 (6 bases). V lost 2 bases and J lost 3, with 16 bases in between. This CDR3 contains 17 residues. Germline V CDR1 and CDR2: SEHNR, FQNEAQ (reference sequence). CDR3 in DNA: TGTGCCAGCAGCTTAATTTTATGGGCAGGGGACACCGGGGAGCTGTTTTTT. This translates into CASSLILWAGDTGELFF.

V and J are TRBV12-5 and TRBJ1-5; the D gene is possibly TRBD1 (6 bases). Per germline, CDR1 LGHNT and CDR2 FRNRAP. There are 16 residues in the CDR3. V dropped 6 bases and J dropped 2 bases, with 17 bases sitting between them. For the CDR3, the DNA is TGTGCTAGTGGCCCGGACAGCGGACAAGGCAATCAGCCCCAGCATTTT. This sequence encodes CASGPDSGQGNQPQHF.

This chain links TRBV5-6 with TRBJ2-5, with 8 bases fitting TRBD1. The germline V gene encodes CDR1 SGHDT and CDR2 YYEEEE. The CDR3 has 17 amino acids. J gave up 5 bases and V 4 bases, and 16 bases lay outside the gene matches. The CDR3 DNA reads as TGTGCCAGCAGCGGACTCCGGGACAGGTCTTTTCTGGAGACCCAGTACTTC. It is translated as CASSGLRDRSFLETQYF. The entire variable domain, with the rest obtained from reference TRBV5-6 and TRBJ2-5, is as follows: DAGVTQSPTHLIKTRGQQVTLRCSPKSGHDTVSWYQQALGQGPQFIFQYYEEEERQRGNFPDRFSGHQFPNYSSELNVNALLLGDSALYLCASSGLRDRSFLETQYFGPGTRLLVL.

The V call is TRBV7-2, the J call TRBJ1-4; D is unclear. CDR1 and CDR2 (germline): SGHTA, FQGNSA. Trimming removed 2 bases at V and 5 bases at J, with 12 bases between. The CDR3 covers 15 residues. The CDR3 protein is CASSLRRLENEKLFF. CDR3 DNA: TGTGCCAGCAGCTTAAGGCGGTTGGAAAATGAAAAACTGTTTTTT.

The V gene is TRBV4-1, the J gene TRBJ2-3; possible D gene TRBD1, 6 bases. V dropped 3 bases and J dropped 2 bases, with 12 bases sitting between them. Per germline, CDR1 MGHRA and CDR2 YSYEKL. The CDR3 has 15 amino acids. CDR3 DNA sequence: TGCGCCAGCAGCCATACCCCGGGACACACAGATACGCAGTATTTT. It codes for CASSHTPGHTDTQYF.

The chain uses TRBV6-2 or TRBV6-3 and TRBJ2-1; 11 nucleotides agree with TRBD2. CDR3 size: 19 residues. Germline assignment: CDR1 MNHEY and CDR2 SVGEGT. Trimming at V came to 2 bases and at J to 0 bases, leaving 9 bases not matched to a gene. CDR3 nucleotides: TGTGCCAGCAGTTACCAACTAGCGGGAGCCTCGAGCTCCTACAATGAGCAGTTCTTC. Its protein product is CASSYQLAGASSSYNEQFF.

The chain combines TRBV18 with TRBJ1-1, with 8 bases identical to TRBD1. CDR1 KGHSH and CDR2 LQKENI come from the germline V gene. The V and J ends lost 1 base and 0 bases, in that order; junction bases with no gene match: 10. The CDR3 runs to 18 residues. The CDR3 loop is CASSPLGQGAYMNTEAFF. The CDR3 nucleotides read TGTGCCAGCTCACCACTTGGGCAGGGGGCATACATGAACACTGAAGCTTTCTTT.

J is TRBJ1-2 and V is TRBV12-3 or TRBV12-4; D possibly corresponds to TRBD1 (5 bases). The V end was cut by 3 bases, the J end by 8 bases, with 10 bases between. The CDR3 is 12 amino acids. CDR3 coding DNA: TGTGCCAGCAGTTTCGGGGGTTCAGGCTACACCTTC. Its protein is CASSFGGSGYTF.

Only one count was recorded for this clone. This chain joins TRBV19 and TRBJ2-6; weak D call: TRBD2 (5 bases). The CDR3 is 15 amino acids. V was cut by 1 base and J by 2 bases, with 6 bases left in between. Germline CDR1 and CDR2: LNHDA and SQIVND (reference sequence). CDR3 bases: TGTGCCAGTAGTATAGCCGGGGCTGGGGCCAACGTCCTGACTTTC. Translation gives CASSIAGAGANVLTF.

This rearrangement joins TRBV29-1 to TRBJ1-1, with TRBD1 matching over 7 bases. This CDR3 is 13 amino acids long. Germline V gene sequence: CDR1 SQVTM, CDR2 ANQGSEA. V dropped 4 bases and J dropped 4; count of bases not matched to a gene: 6. The CDR3 sequence is CSVAQGLGTEAFF. Here the CDR3 DNA reads TGCAGCGTTGCACAGGGGCTGGGCACTGAAGCTTTCTTT.

This chain uses TRBV7-9 with TRBJ2-2, with TRBD1 as a possible D gene (5 bases). The V gene's germline CDR1 is SEHNR and CDR2 FQNEAQ (reference sequence). The CDR3 consists of 17 residues. Trimming took 5 bases from V and 3 from J, leaving 19 bases between them. In DNA form, the CDR3 reads TGTGCCAGCAGCCCCAGGGTTGTCGGAGCTCACACCGGGGAGCTGTTTTTT. Translation: CASSPRVVGAHTGELFF. The variable domain in full, with the rest retrieved from reference TRBV7-9 and TRBJ2-2, is DTGVSQNPRHKITKRGQNVTFRCDPISEHNRLYWYRQTLGQGPEFLTYFQNEAQLEKSRLLSDRFSAERPKGSFSTLEIQRTEQGDSAMYLCASSPRVVGAHTGELFFGEGSRLTVL.

The J gene is TRBJ2-1, the V gene TRBV9; a possible D gene is TRBD2 (5 bases). The germline V gene has CDR1 SGDLS and CDR2 YYNGEE. CDR3 size: 11 residues. The germline V and J ends were trimmed by 7 bases and 5 bases, with 7 bases remaining between them. The CDR3 nucleotides read TGTGCCAGCGGACTGAACAATGAGCAGTTCTTC. Amino acid sequence: CASGLNNEQFF. Using reference TRBV9 and TRBJ2-1 for the parts outside the CDR3, the full variable domain is DSGVTQTPKHLITATGQRVTLRCSPRSGDLSVYWYQQSLDQGLQFLIQYYNGEERAKGNILERFSAQQFPDLHSELNLSSLELGDSALYFCASGLNNEQFFGPGTRLTVL.

The chain links TRBV30 to TRBJ2-1; a weak D match, TRBD1 (6 bases). Trimming cost V 3 bases and J 5 bases, with 20 bases left between them. Germline CDR1 reads GTSNPN; CDR2 reads SVGIG (reference sequence). The CDR3 is made up of 16 amino acids. In nucleotides, the CDR3 is TGTGCCTGGAGGCCCCCGGGTCTAAAGGGGGACAATGAGCAGTTCTTC. As protein: CAWRPPGLKGDNEQFF.